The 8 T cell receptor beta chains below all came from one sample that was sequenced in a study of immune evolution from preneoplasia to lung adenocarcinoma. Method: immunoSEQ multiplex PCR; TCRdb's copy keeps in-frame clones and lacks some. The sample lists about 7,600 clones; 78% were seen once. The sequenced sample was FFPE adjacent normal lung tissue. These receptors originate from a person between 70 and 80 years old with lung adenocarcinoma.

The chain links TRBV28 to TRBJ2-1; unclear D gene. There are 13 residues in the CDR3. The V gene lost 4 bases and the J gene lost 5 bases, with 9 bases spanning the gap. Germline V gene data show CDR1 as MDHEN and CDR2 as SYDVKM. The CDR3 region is CASSSGGNNEQFF. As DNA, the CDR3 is TGTGCCAGCAGTTCTGGCGGCAACAATGAGCAGTTCTTC.

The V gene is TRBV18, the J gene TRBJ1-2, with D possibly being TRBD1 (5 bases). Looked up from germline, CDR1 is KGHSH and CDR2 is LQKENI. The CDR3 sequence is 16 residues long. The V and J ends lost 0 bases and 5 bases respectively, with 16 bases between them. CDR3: CASSPPSTGLDYGYTF. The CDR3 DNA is TGTGCCAGCTCACCACCTTCTACGGGACTCGATTATGGCTACACCTTC.

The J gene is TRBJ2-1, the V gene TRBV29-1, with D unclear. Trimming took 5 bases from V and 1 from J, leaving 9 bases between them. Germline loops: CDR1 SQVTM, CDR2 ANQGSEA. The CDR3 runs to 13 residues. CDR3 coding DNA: TGCAGCGTTACAGACGTATCCTACAATGAGCAGTTCTTC. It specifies CSVTDVSYNEQFF.

CDR3 amino acids: CASSVDRDNYGYTF. The DNA of the CDR3 is TGTGCCAGCAGTGTCGACAGGGATAACTATGGCTACACCTTC. The rearrangement uses TRBV2 and TRBJ1-2, with 7 bases fitting TRBD1. The CDR3 sequence is 14 residues long. V lost 4 bases to trimming and J lost 1 base; unmatched junction nucleotides: 3. Germline V gene sequence: CDR1 SNHLY, CDR2 FYNNEI. The variable domain in full, completed from reference TRBV2 and TRBJ1-2, reads EPEVTQTPSHQVTQMGQEVILRCVPISNHLYFYWYRQILGQKVEFLVSFYNNEISEKSEIFDDQFSVERPDGSNFTLKIRSTKLEDSAMYFCASSVDRDNYGYTFGSGTRLTVV.

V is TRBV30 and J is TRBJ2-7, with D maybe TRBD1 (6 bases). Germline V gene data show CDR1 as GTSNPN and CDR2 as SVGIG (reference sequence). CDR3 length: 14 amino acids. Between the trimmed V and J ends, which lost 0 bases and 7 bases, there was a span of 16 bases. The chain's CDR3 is CAWSVGQILAEQYF. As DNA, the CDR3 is TGTGCCTGGAGTGTTGGACAGATTTTGGCTGAGCAGTACTTC.

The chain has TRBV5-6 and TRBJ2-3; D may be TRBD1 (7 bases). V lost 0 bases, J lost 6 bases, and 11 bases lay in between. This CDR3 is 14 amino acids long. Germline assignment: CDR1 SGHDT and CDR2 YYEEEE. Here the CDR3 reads CASSLEAGGDTQYF. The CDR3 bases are TGTGCCAGCAGCTTGGAGGCAGGGGGGGATACGCAGTATTTT.

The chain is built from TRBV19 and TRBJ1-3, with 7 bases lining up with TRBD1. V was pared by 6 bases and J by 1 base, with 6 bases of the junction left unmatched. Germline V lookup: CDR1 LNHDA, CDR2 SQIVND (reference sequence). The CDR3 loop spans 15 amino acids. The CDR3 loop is CASSKGTASGNTIYF. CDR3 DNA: TGTGCCAGTAGCAAGGGGACAGCTTCTGGAAACACCATATATTTT.

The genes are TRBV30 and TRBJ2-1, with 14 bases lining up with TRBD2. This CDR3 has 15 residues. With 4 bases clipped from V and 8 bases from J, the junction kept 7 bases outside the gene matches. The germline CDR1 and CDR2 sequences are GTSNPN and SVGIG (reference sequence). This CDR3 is CAWNPGLAGEYEQFF. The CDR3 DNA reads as TGTGCCTGGAACCCGGGACTAGCGGGAGAGTATGAGCAGTTCTTC. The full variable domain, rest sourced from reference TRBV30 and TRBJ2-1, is SQTIHQWPATLVQPVGSPLSLECTVEGTSNPNLYWYRQAAGRGLQLLFYSVGIGQISSEVPQNLSASRPQDRQFILSSKKLLLSDSGFYLCAWNPGLAGEYEQFFGPGTRLTVL.